Given below is one TCR beta chain in context. Its antigen is as yet unknown. Random hexamers served to reverse transcribe roughly 0.5 to 1 ug RNA. TCR beta CDR3 was amplified by immunoSEQ multiplex PCR. This amplification extended across 54 Vbeta and 13 Jbeta segments. TCRdb used MiXCR to reprocess the immunoSEQ multiplex PCR reads, holding one entry per CDR3 protein. The data show 100,000 to 150,000 distinct CDR3 sequences, more than 80% seen once. The sequenced target, TCR beta, came from blood CD8+ and CD4+ T cells. The patients serving as multiple sclerosis controls were treatment-naive. They had stable or active relapsing-remitting disease and fulfilled revised McDonald criteria. This sample stems from a study of CD8 T cells in Susac syndrome. Findings and limits, study-wide: As the study acknowledged, the number of individuals who were part of its TCR sequencing and HLA analysis was relatively small.

Germline CDR1 SGHAT, CDR2 FQDESV (reference sequence). V was cut by 6 bases and J by 4 bases, with 15 bases left in between. The CDR3 extends over 14 amino acids. The V call is TRBV11-1, the J call TRBJ1-2; D not certain. What was sequenced was CD8+ T cells from PBMCs. This receptor was identified in a human donor with multiple sclerosis. The DNA of the CDR3 is TGTGCCAGCAGTTCCGTCGAGGACCCCTATGGCTACACCTTC. As protein: CASSSVEDPYGYTF.